Below, 5 T cell receptor beta chains from the same sample are listed, as sequenced in a study of OX40 agonist ivuxolimab in advanced cancers. Generated by immunoSEQ multiplex PCR, the TCRdb table keeps only in-frame clones and is missing some. The data hold 20,000 to 25,000 clones, with around four fifths observed a single time. Sample: CD4+ or CD8+ T cells sorted from blood, taken in a trial of the OX40 agonist ivuxolimab. The receptors originated from an adult with an advanced solid tumor such as melanoma, head and neck, liver or kidney cancer.

This clone has a single count. This chain uses TRBV11-2 with TRBJ2-5; 7 bases are a match to TRBD2. This CDR3 comprises 17 residues. Trimming cost V 4 bases and J 0 bases; bases outside gene matches: 11. From germline, CDR1 is SGHAT and CDR2 FQNNGV. CDR3 sequence: CASSSPPNGRDQETQYF. The DNA of the CDR3 is TGTGCCAGCAGCTCCCCCCCTAATGGGAGGGACCAAGAGACCCAGTACTTC. The full variable domain, its missing parts supplied by reference TRBV11-2 and TRBJ2-5, is EAGVAQSPRYKIIEKRQSVAFWCNPISGHATLYWYQQILGQGPKLLIQFQNNGVVDDSQLPKDRFSAERLKGVDSTLKIQPAKLEDSAVYLCASSSPPNGRDQETQYFGPGTRLLVL.

The chain carries TRBV5-4 and TRBJ2-3, with D possibly TRBD2 on 7 matching bases. Germline loops: CDR1 SGHNT, CDR2 YYREEE (reference sequence). V was pared by 4 bases and J by 3 bases, with 15 bases between. The CDR3 has 15 residues. The CDR3, as DNA: TGTGCCAGCAGCCTGGAGGGGGGGGGAACAGATACGCAGTATTTT. Protein product: CASSLEGGGTDTQYF. Full variable domain (outside the CDR3, taken from reference TRBV5-4 and TRBJ2-3): ETGVTQSPTHLIKTRGQQVTLRCSSQSGHNTVSWYQQALGQGPQFIFQYYREEENGRGNFPPRFSGLQFPNYSSELNVNALELDDSALYLCASSLEGGGTDTQYFGPGTRLTVL.

J is TRBJ2-1 and V is TRBV10-2; the match to TRBD2 covers 9 bases. CDR3 length: 18 amino acids. CDR1 is WSHSY, CDR2 SAAADI, per germline. The junction had 15 bases not matched to a gene; V was cut back by 3 bases and J by 6 bases. The CDR3 region is CASSDALGASGIRNEQFF. The CDR3 nucleotides read TGCGCCAGCAGTGACGCGCTCGGAGCTAGCGGGATTCGCAATGAGCAGTTCTTC.

The V call is TRBV27, the J call TRBJ2-7, with a possible D match to TRBD2 (6 bases). This CDR3 has 13 residues. Per the germline V gene, CDR1 is MNHEY and CDR2 is SMNVEV (reference sequence). Trimming stripped 4 bases from V and 6 bases from J, with 13 bases between. The DNA of the CDR3 is TGTGCCAGCAGTTGGGGGGAGTCAGGCGAGCAGTACTTC. It yields the protein CASSWGESGEQYF.

This chain joins TRBV11-2 and TRBJ2-1; D call uncertain. The CDR3 is 12 residues long. Trimming took off 3 bases at V and 12 bases at J, with 12 bases between the two ends. Germline loops: CDR1 SGHAT, CDR2 FQNNGV. The CDR3 DNA sequence: TGTGCCAGCAGCTTCGACTGGACGCGGCAGTTCTTC. It encodes CASSFDWTRQFF.